Shown below are 27 T cell receptor beta chains from a single sample sequenced in a study of preoperative IRX-2 immunotherapy in early breast cancer. Documented treatment: preoperative locoregional IRX-2 cytokine immunotherapy. Using immunoSEQ multiplex PCR, the repertoire was profiled, and TCRdb retains in-frame clones only, with some absent. The sample carries roughly 23,000 clones, approximately 90% recorded once. The sequences come from tumor tissue, collected after IRX-2 immunotherapy. The receptors were sampled from a human donor with breast cancer.

The chain's CDR3 is CASSETGGPGTGNYNEQFF. The CDR3, as DNA: TGCGCCAGCAGTGAGACAGGGGGCCCAGGGACGGGTAACTACAATGAGCAGTTCTTC. The chain carries TRBV10-2 and TRBJ2-1; 9 nucleotides agree with TRBD1. Trimming cost V 2 bases and J 3 bases; bases outside gene matches: 14. From germline, CDR1 is WSHSY and CDR2 SAAADI. CDR3 length: 19 residues.

V gene TRBV18 combines with J gene TRBJ1-2, with 8 positions matching TRBD1. Unmatched junction bases numbered 6, after V lost 4 bases and J lost 2 bases. Germline V gene sequence: CDR1 KGHSH, CDR2 LQKENI. CDR3 size: 15 residues. CDR3 DNA: TGTGCCAGCTCACGGGGGACAGGTCCCAACTATGGCTACACCTTC. Amino acids: CASSRGTGPNYGYTF. Supplemented by reference TRBV18 and TRBJ1-2, the full variable domain reads NAGVMQNPRHLVRRRGQEARLRCSPMKGHSHVYWYRQLPEEGLKFMVYLQKENIIDESGMPKERFSAEFPKEGPSILRIQQVVRGDSAAYFCASSRGTGPNYGYTFGSGTRLTVV.

V and J are TRBV30 and TRBJ1-4; 8 bases fit TRBD1. This CDR3 has 15 amino acids. The V gene's germline CDR1 is GTSNPN and CDR2 SVGIG (reference sequence). V dropped 4 bases and J dropped 8; count of bases not matched to a gene: 12. The CDR3 sequence: CAWTQSDRALEKLFF. CDR3 nucleotides: TGTGCCTGGACTCAATCGGACAGGGCTCTCGAAAAACTGTTTTTT.

The rearrangement joins TRBV5-1 to TRBJ1-2, with D perhaps TRBD1 (6 bases). The germline V and J ends were trimmed by 3 bases and 2 bases, with 11 bases remaining between them. Germline values: CDR1 SGHRS, CDR2 YFSETQ. The CDR3 totals 14 residues. The CDR3 loop reads CASSSPTGNYGYTF. The CDR3 DNA is TGCGCCAGCAGCTCTCCTACAGGGAACTATGGCTACACCTTC.

This clone came up once. The chain combines TRBV19 with TRBJ1-5; 12 nucleotides line up with TRBD1. CDR1 and CDR2 from the germline V gene are LNHDA and SQIVND (reference sequence). The ends lost 7 bases at V and 0 bases at J; junction bases unmatched: 7. CDR3 length equals 17 residues. CDR3 nucleotides: TGTGCCAGTACCCCGGGACAGGGGGCTTCTAGCAATCAGCCCCAGCATTTT. Its protein is CASTPGQGASSNQPQHF. The complete variable domain, with remaining parts taken from reference TRBV19 and TRBJ1-5, reads DGGITQSPKYLFRKEGQNVTLSCEQNLNHDAMYWYRQDPGQGLRLIYYSQIVNDFQKGDIAEGYSVSREKKESFPLTVTSAQKNPTAFYLCASTPGQGASSNQPQHFGDGTRLSIL.

The chain uses TRBV28 and TRBJ2-7; D possibly corresponds to TRBD1 (6 bases). Germline V gives CDR1 MDHEN, CDR2 SYDVKM. Trimming shortened V by 4 bases and J by 7 bases, and 11 bases separated the two germline ends. CDR3 length: 12 residues. CDR3: CASSSGAWEQYF. In nucleotides, the CDR3 is TGTGCCAGCAGTTCAGGGGCATGGGAGCAGTACTTC.

The chain has TRBV29-1 and TRBJ2-1, with no clear D. The CDR3 is 14 amino acids. Germline V gene data show CDR1 as SQVTM and CDR2 as ANQGSEA. V lost 1 base and J lost 6, with 13 bases in between. In DNA form, the CDR3 reads TGCAGCGTTGAAGGGGCCAGGTGGGGCAATGAGCAGTTCTTC. Residues: CSVEGARWGNEQFF.

The V and J genes are TRBV7-6 and TRBJ1-1; 7 nucleotides line up with TRBD1. The CDR3 is made up of 15 amino acids. V dropped 4 bases and J dropped 0; count of bases not matched to a gene: 5. The germline gives CDR1 SGHVS, CDR2 FNYEAQ. The CDR3 reads CASSSLTGMNTEAFF. CDR3 bases: TGTGCCAGCAGCTCGCTGACAGGGATGAACACTGAAGCTTTCTTT. The full variable domain, in which reference TRBV7-6 and TRBJ1-1 provide the parts outside the CDR3, is GAGVSQSPRYKVTKRGQDVALRCDPISGHVSLYWYRQALGQGPEFLTYFNYEAQQDKSGLPNDRFSAERPEGSISTLTIQRTEQRDSAMYRCASSSLTGMNTEAFFGQGTRLTVV.

The gene calls are TRBV9 and TRBJ1-2; D uncertain. The CDR3 covers 13 residues. With 4 bases removed from V and 2 bases from J, the gap between germline ends came to 9 bases. Germline values: CDR1 SGDLS, CDR2 YYNGEE. In DNA form, the CDR3 reads TGTGCCAGCAGCCCACACACGAACTATGGCTACACCTTC. It yields the protein CASSPHTNYGYTF.

The V and J genes are TRBV19 and TRBJ2-2, with D hard to call. The V end lost 2 bases, the J end lost 0 bases, and 10 bases lay between the germline ends. The germline V gene encodes CDR1 LNHDA and CDR2 SQIVND (reference sequence). The CDR3 extends over 16 amino acids. The CDR3 loop reads CASSILTTANTGELFF. The CDR3 coding sequence is TGTGCCAGTAGTATACTAACGACGGCGAACACCGGGGAGCTGTTTTTT.

The CDR3 region is CASSREGGETKNIQYF. CDR3 nucleotide sequence: TGTGCCAGCAGCCGAGAGGGGGGGGAAACCAAAAACATTCAGTACTTC. The J gene is TRBJ2-4, the V gene TRBV28, with a weak D call TRBD2 (7 bases). V was shortened by 6 bases and J by 2 bases, with 17 bases between the two germline ends. Germline CDR1 and CDR2: MDHEN and SYDVKM. The CDR3 sequence is 16 residues long.

The rearrangement uses TRBV11-2 and TRBJ2-2, with 12 bases aligning to TRBD2. From germline, CDR1 is SGHAT and CDR2 FQNNGV. The CDR3 length is 16 residues. V dropped 5 bases and J dropped 5; count of bases not matched to a gene: 6. The CDR3 sequence is CASSQLAGGWTGELFF. The CDR3 region has the DNA TGTGCCAGCAGCCAACTAGCGGGAGGCTGGACCGGGGAGCTGTTTTTT.

The rearrangement joins TRBV11-2 to TRBJ1-2; D is possibly TRBD1 (5 bases). V lost 4 bases and J lost 5, with 17 bases in between. Germline V lookup: CDR1 SGHAT, CDR2 FQNNGV. CDR3 length: 15 amino acids. The CDR3 is CASSSVPGWGYGYTF. The CDR3 DNA sequence: TGTGCCAGCAGCTCAGTCCCAGGGTGGGGGTATGGCTACACCTTC.

V gene TRBV5-1 combines with J gene TRBJ1-1; D call uncertain. CDR1 SGHRS and CDR2 YFSETQ come from the germline V gene. The CDR3 sequence is 14 residues long. V dropped 5 bases and J dropped 5 bases, with 16 bases sitting between them. CDR3 in amino acids: CASSPGPSGTEAFF. The CDR3 DNA reads as TGCGCCAGCAGTCCCGGGCCCAGTGGGACTGAAGCTTTCTTT.

V gene TRBV5-6 combines with J gene TRBJ1-5; 9 nucleotides align to TRBD1. CDR1 is SGHDT and CDR2 is YYEEEE in the germline V gene. The CDR3 totals 18 residues. The ends lost 3 bases at V and 2 bases at J; junction bases unmatched: 12. CDR3 nucleotide sequence: TGTGCCAGCAGCTGGGGGGGACAGGGAAGTAAGGGCAATCAGCCCCAGCATTTT. Translating it yields CASSWGGQGSKGNQPQHF.

The genes are TRBV7-9 and TRBJ1-1; D might be TRBD1 (5 bases). Germline assignment: CDR1 SEHNR and CDR2 FQNEAQ (reference sequence). Trimming stripped 5 bases from V and 4 bases from J, with 14 bases between. The CDR3 loop spans 14 amino acids. The CDR3 region is CASSPNTGSTEAFF. CDR3 in DNA: TGTGCCAGCAGCCCAAATACAGGAAGCACTGAAGCTTTCTTT.

V and J are TRBV4-1 and TRBJ2-5, with 9 nucleotides matching TRBD2. Germline CDR1 is MGHRA and CDR2 is YSYEKL. V was clipped by 0 bases and J by 2 bases; unmatched bases: 7. The CDR3 is made up of 17 amino acids. CDR3 bases: TGCGCCAGCAGCCAAGATGCCCAGCGGGGGGTACAAGAGACCCAGTACTTC. It yields the protein CASSQDAQRGVQETQYF.

The V gene is TRBV5-1, the J gene TRBJ2-1, with 8 bases fitting TRBD2. There are 16 residues in the CDR3. CDR1 and CDR2 from the germline V gene are SGHRS and YFSETQ. The V gene end was trimmed by 6 bases and the J gene end by 0 bases; junction bases not matched to a gene: 8. CDR3 nucleotides: TGCGCCAGCAACCTTAGCGGGGCGAGCTCCTACAATGAGCAGTTCTTC. It specifies CASNLSGASSYNEQFF.

The chain employs TRBV1 and TRBJ2-2; the D segment call TRBD1 is taken from the table without a DNA check. TRBV1 is reported as a pseudogene. The CDR3 has 14 amino acids. Here the CDR3 reads CTSARTGRTGELFF. The DNA of the CDR3 is TGCACCAGCGCTAGGACAGGGCGCACCGGGGAGCTGTTTTTT.

The chain joins TRBV6-5 to TRBJ2-7; D unresolved. Trimming shortened V by 0 bases and J by 1 base, and 7 bases separated the two germline ends. Germline values: CDR1 MNHEY, CDR2 SVGAGI. This CDR3 is built from 14 residues. CDR3 coding DNA: TGTGCCAGCAGTTACTCGGGGTTTTCCTACGAGCAGTACTTC. Its translation: CASSYSGFSYEQYF.

This clone appeared once. The rearrangement links TRBV5-4 to TRBJ2-3; TRBD1 aligns across 7 bases. V dropped 5 bases and J dropped 3; count of bases not matched to a gene: 3. The germline V gene encodes CDR1 SGHNT and CDR2 YYREEE (reference sequence). This CDR3 has 13 amino acids. The CDR3 DNA is TGTGCCAGCAGGGTACAGGGGACAGATACGCAGTATTTT. It is translated as CASRVQGTDTQYF.

The chain is built from TRBV10-1 and TRBJ1-6; D remains ambiguous. The CDR3 has 17 residues. Germline CDR1 and CDR2: WNHNN and SYGVQD (reference sequence). The V and J ends lost 6 bases and 0 bases respectively, with 15 bases between them. CDR3 protein: CASSPGRNSSYNSPLHF. The CDR3 region has the DNA TGCGCCAGCAGCCCCGGACGGAATAGCTCCTATAATTCACCCCTCCACTTT.

V gene TRBV7-2 combines with J gene TRBJ2-2; TRBD2 aligns across 9 bases. The length of the CDR3 is 18 residues. Germline V gene data show CDR1 as SGHTA and CDR2 as FQGNSA. Losses at the gene ends were 1 base for V and 1 base for J; bases not matched to a gene: 7. In DNA form, the CDR3 reads TGTGCCAGCAGCTTAGTTCCAGCGGGGGGATTGAACACCGGGGAGCTGTTTTTT. Amino acid sequence: CASSLVPAGGLNTGELFF.

The chain couples TRBV6-1 to TRBJ2-3; 9 bases align to TRBD1. CDR1 MNHNS and CDR2 SASEGT come from the germline V gene. With V trimmed by 9 bases and J by 4 bases, 11 bases remained unmatched. The CDR3 is made up of 15 amino acids. CDR3 nucleotides: TGTGCCAGTTCATTACTTGGGACAGGGCCAGATACGCAGTATTTT. It translates to CASSLLGTGPDTQYF.

The CDR3 reads CASSPRTGPAEQFF. The CDR3 DNA reads as TGCGCCAGCAGCCCACGTACAGGGCCCGCTGAGCAGTTCTTC. The J gene is TRBJ2-1, the V gene TRBV5-1, with D possibly being TRBD1 (6 bases). V was shortened by 4 bases and J by 9 bases, with 17 bases between the two germline ends. The CDR3 sequence is 14 residues long. Germline assignment: CDR1 SGHRS and CDR2 YFSETQ.

V and J are TRBV7-9 and TRBJ2-3, with a weak D call TRBD2 (7 bases). CDR3 length equals 15 residues. Per germline, CDR1 SEHNR and CDR2 FQNEAQ (reference sequence). Trimming took 2 bases from V and 2 from J, leaving 11 bases between them. The CDR3 loop is CASSLTGRDTDTQYF. DNA for the CDR3: TGTGCCAGCAGCTTAACAGGGAGGGACACAGATACGCAGTATTTT.

This clone was detected once. The chain recombines TRBV9 with TRBJ2-7; a possible D gene is TRBD1 (5 bases). CDR3 length: 15 amino acids. CDR1 is SGDLS, CDR2 YYNGEE, per germline. V was clipped by 0 bases and J by 4 bases, with 14 bases between them. CDR3 in amino acids: CASSVDVGRAYEQYF. The CDR3 region has the DNA TGTGCCAGCAGCGTAGACGTCGGCAGGGCTTACGAGCAGTACTTC.